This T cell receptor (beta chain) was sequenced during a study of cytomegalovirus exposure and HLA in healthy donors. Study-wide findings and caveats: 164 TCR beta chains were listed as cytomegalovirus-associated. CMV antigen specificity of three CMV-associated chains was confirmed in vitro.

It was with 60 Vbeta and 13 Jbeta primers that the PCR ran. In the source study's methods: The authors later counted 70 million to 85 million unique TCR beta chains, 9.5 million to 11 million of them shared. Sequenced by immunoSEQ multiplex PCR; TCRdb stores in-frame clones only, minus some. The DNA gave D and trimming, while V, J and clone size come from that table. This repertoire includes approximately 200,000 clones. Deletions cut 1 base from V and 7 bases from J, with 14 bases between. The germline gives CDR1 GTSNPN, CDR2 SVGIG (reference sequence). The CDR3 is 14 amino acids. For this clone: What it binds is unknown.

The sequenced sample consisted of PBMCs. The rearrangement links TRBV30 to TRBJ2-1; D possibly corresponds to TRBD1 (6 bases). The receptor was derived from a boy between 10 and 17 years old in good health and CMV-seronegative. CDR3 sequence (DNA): TGTGCCTGGAGTGGCGGTTTGGGGGCTAATGAGCAGTTCTTC. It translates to CAWSGGLGANEQFF.